Listed below are T cell receptor beta chains from one sample, sequenced in a study of T cells in Graves' hyperthyroidism and ophthalmopathy. TCRdb itself ran the multiplex PCR reads through MiXCR, one entry per CDR3 protein. The profile shows some 550,000 distinct CDR3 sequences, less than 25% of them singletons. The specimen sequenced was blood. All receptors come from a man between 18 and 29 years old with Graves' hyperthyroidism. Each CDR3 is given with its conserved first and last residue. Not all rows give a size; the values are once, few, many and, for expanded clones, a class.

abundance: NA
v_gene: TRBV20-1
CDR3aa: CSATPGAVTYEQYF

abundance: NA
v_gene: TRBV27
CDR3aa: CASTRTAGTVNTEAFF

abundance: NA
v_gene: TRBV28
CDR3aa: CASSRTTPYEQYF

abundance: NA
v_gene: TRBV24-1
CDR3aa: CATSDYLTGEETQYF

abundance: few
v_gene: TRBV6-1
CDR3aa: CASSFEGALQPRHF

abundance: NA
v_gene: TRBV19
CDR3aa: CASSMEWQEGDRNTEAFF

abundance: NA
v_gene: TRBV7-9
CDR3aa: CASSATGGSYEQYF

abundance: many
v_gene: TRBV12-3/TRBV12-4
CDR3aa: CASSPTEDYGYTF

abundance: NA
v_gene: TRBV11-2
CDR3aa: CASSLDEGTRGSPLHF

abundance: many
v_gene: TRBV19
CDR3aa: CASGQGMNTEAFF

abundance: NA
v_gene: TRBV19
CDR3aa: CASRGAPRTEAFF

abundance: many
v_gene: TRBV7-2
CDR3aa: CASSFYGGQGYGYTF

abundance: NA
v_gene: TRBV27
CDR3aa: CASSLSFVEGETQYF

abundance: NA
v_gene: TRBV29-1
CDR3aa: CSVVGSVTEAFF

abundance: few
v_gene: TRBV19
CDR3aa: CASSIGVQANYGYTF

abundance: many
v_gene: TRBV7-2
CDR3aa: CASSLQTGRQPQHF

abundance: NA
v_gene: TRBV6-1
CDR3aa: CASSPMGEQYF

abundance: few
v_gene: TRBV28
CDR3aa: CASSTGVGYEQYF

abundance: NA
v_gene: TRBV18
CDR3aa: CASSPPENTYEQYF

abundance: few
v_gene: TRBV29-1
CDR3aa: CSVDSGTADLYGYTF

abundance: many
v_gene: TRBV11-2
CDR3aa: CASSTFRETNIQYF

abundance: once
v_gene: TRBV28
CDR3aa: CASSLFQGSNEQYF

abundance: NA
v_gene: TRBV11-2
CDR3aa: CASSLGRIAGGYEQYF

abundance: many
v_gene: TRBV9
CDR3aa: CASSVGTGDLEQYF